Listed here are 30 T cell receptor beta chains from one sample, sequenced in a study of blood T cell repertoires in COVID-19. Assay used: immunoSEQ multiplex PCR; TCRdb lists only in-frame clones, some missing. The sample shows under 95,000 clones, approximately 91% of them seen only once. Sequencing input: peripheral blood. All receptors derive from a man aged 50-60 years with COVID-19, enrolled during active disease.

The CDR3 DNA is TGTGCCAGCACCCAGTCGTTGGGAGGTCTTGGGTCTTTCTTT. Its translation: CASTQSLGGLGSFF. The genes are TRBV4-2 and TRBJ1-1, with no clear D. Trimming shortened V by 7 bases and J by 12 bases, and 24 bases separated the two germline ends. CDR3 size: 14 residues. CDR1 is LGHNA, CDR2 YNFKEQ, per germline.

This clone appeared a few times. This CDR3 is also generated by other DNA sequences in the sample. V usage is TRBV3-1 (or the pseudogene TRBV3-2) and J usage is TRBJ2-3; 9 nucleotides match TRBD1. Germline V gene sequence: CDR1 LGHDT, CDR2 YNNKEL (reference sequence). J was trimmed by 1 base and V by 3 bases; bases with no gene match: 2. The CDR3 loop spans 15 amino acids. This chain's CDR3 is CASSQTGGGTDTQYF. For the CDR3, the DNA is TGTGCCAGCAGCCAGACAGGGGGGGGCACAGATACGCAGTATTTT.

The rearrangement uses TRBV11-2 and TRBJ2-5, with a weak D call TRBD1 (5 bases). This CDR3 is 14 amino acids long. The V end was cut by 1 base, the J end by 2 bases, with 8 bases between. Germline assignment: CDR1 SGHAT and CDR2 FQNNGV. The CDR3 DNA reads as TGTGCCAGCAGCTTAGTAGACAGACAAGAGACCCAGTACTTC. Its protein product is CASSLVDRQETQYF.

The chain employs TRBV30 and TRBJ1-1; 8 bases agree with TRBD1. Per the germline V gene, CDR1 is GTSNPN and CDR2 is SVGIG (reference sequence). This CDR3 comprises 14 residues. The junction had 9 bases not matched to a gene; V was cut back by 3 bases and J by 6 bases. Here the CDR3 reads CAWRGHRDRSEAFF. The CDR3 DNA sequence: TGTGCCTGGAGGGGGCATCGGGACAGGTCTGAAGCTTTCTTT.

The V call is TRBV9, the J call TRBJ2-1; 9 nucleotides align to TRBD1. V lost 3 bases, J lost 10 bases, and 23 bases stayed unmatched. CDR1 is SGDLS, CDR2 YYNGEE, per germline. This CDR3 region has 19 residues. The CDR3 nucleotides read TGTGCCAGCAGCGCACGACCTCCCATGGGGGACAGGGAGATGTACGAGCAGTTCTTC. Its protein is CASSARPPMGDREMYEQFF. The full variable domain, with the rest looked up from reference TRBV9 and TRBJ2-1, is DSGVTQTPKHLITATGQRVTLRCSPRSGDLSVYWYQQSLDQGLQFLIQYYNGEERAKGNILERFSAQQFPDLHSELNLSSLELGDSALYFCASSARPPMGDREMYEQFFGPGTRLTVL.

Here the CDR3 DNA reads TGCAGTGCTAGTCAGGGGCGGGATTCACCCCTCCACTTT. Residues: CSASQGRDSPLHF. V usage is TRBV20-1 and J usage is TRBJ1-6; a weak D match, TRBD1 (6 bases). The CDR3 runs 13 residues. V was pared by 3 bases and J by 8 bases, with 11 bases between. Germline V gene data show CDR1 as DFQATT and CDR2 as SNEGSKA (reference sequence).

The CDR3, as DNA: TGCGCCAGCAGCTTGGTGTTGAGGACATCCTACGAGCAGTACGTC. This translates into CASSLVLRTSYEQYV. V gene TRBV5-1 combines with J gene TRBJ2-7; TRBD1 is a possible D gene (5 bases). The CDR3 contains 15 residues. Trimming stripped 0 bases from V and 1 base from J, with 11 bases between. The germline V gene encodes CDR1 SGHRS and CDR2 YFSETQ.

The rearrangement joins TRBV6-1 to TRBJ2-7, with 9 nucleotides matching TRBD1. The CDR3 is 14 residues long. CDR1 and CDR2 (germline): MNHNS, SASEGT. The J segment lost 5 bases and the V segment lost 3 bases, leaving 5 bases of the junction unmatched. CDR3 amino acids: CASSDGGQGDEQYF. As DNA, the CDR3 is TGTGCCAGCAGTGATGGGGGACAGGGTGACGAGCAGTACTTC.

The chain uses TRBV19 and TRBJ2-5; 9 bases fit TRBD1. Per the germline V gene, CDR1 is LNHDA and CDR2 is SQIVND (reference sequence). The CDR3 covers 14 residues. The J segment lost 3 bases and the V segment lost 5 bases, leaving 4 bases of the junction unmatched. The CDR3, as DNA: TGTGCCAGTAGTGCGGGACAGGGAGAAGAGACCCAGTACTTC. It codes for CASSAGQGEETQYF.

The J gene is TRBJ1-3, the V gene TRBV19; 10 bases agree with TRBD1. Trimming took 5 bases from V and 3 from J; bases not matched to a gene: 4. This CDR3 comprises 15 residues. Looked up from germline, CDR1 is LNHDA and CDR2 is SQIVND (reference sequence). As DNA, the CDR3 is TGTGCCAGTAGTCCCGGGACAGGGGTTGGAAACACCATATATTTT. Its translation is CASSPGTGVGNTIYF.

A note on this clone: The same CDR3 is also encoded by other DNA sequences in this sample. The DNA of the CDR3 is TGTGCCAGCAGCTTGGGACAGACGAACACTGAAGCTTTCTTT. It is translated as CASSLGQTNTEAFF. This chain joins TRBV7-2 and TRBJ1-1; 7 positions agree with TRBD1. CDR3 length: 14 amino acids. CDR1 is SGHTA, CDR2 FQGNSA, per germline. Trimming at V came to 3 bases and at J to 1 base, leaving 2 bases not matched to a gene.

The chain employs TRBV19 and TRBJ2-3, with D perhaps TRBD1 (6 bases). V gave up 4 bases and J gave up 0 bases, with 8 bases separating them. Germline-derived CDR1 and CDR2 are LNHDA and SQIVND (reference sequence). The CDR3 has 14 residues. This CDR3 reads CASSKTGSTDTQYF. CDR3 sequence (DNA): TGTGCCAGTAGTAAGACAGGCAGCACAGATACGCAGTATTTT.

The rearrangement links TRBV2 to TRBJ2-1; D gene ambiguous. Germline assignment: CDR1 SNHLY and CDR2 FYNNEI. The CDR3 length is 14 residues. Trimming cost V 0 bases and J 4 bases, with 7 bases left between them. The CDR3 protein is CASSEAASYNEQFF. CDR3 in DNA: TGTGCCAGCAGTGAAGCGGCCAGTTACAATGAGCAGTTCTTC.

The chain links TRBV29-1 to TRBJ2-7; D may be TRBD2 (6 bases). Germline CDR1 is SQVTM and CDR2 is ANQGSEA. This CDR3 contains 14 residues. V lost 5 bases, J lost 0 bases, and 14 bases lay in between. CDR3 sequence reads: CSVLGDLSSYEQYF. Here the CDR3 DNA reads TGCAGCGTTTTGGGGGACTTGAGCTCCTACGAGCAGTACTTC.

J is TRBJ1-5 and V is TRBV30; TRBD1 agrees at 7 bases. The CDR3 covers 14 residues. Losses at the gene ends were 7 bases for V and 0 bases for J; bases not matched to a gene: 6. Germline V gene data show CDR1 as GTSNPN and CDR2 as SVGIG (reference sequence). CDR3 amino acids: CASRGQNSNQPQHF. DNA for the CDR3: TGTGCCTCCAGGGGACAGAATAGCAATCAGCCCCAGCATTTT.

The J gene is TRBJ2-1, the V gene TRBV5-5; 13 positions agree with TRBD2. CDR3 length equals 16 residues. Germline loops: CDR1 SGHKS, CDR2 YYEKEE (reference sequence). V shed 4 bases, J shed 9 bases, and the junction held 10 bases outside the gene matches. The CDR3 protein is CASSRTLAGGPGEQFF. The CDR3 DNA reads TGTGCCAGCAGCCGAACACTAGCGGGAGGGCCGGGTGAGCAGTTCTTC.

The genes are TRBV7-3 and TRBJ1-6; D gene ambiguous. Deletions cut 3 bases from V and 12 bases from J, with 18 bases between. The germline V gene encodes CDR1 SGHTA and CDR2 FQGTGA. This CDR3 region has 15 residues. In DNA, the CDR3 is TGTGCCAGCAGCTTTTCGAAGAGGGATAATGGACCCCTCCACTTT. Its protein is CASSFSKRDNGPLHF.

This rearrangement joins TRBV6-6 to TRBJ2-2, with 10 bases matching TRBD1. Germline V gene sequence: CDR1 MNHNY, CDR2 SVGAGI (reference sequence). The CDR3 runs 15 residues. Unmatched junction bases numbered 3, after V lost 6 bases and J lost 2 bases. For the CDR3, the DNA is TGTGCCAGCAGCGGACAGGGGGGTAACACCGGGGAGCTGTTTTTT. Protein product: CASSGQGGNTGELFF.

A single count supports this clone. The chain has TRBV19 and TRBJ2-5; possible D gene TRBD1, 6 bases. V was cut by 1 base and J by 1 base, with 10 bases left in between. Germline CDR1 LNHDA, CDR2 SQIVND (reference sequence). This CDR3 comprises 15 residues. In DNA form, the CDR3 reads TGTGCCAGTAGTATAGCTTTGGACAGCCAAGAGACCCAGTACTTC. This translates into CASSIALDSQETQYF.

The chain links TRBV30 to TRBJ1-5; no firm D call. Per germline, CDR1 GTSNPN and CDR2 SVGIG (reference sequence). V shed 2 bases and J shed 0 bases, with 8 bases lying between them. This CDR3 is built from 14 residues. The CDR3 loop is CAWSTGDSNQPQHF. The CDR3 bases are TGTGCCTGGAGTACCGGGGATAGCAATCAGCCCCAGCATTTT.

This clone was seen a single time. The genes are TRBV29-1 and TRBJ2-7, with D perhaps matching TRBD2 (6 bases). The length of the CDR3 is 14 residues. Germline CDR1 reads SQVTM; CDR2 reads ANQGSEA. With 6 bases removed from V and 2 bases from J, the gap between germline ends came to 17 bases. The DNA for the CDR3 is TGCAGCGTGATGGGACTGTCAGACACCTACGAGCAGTACTTC. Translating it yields CSVMGLSDTYEQYF.

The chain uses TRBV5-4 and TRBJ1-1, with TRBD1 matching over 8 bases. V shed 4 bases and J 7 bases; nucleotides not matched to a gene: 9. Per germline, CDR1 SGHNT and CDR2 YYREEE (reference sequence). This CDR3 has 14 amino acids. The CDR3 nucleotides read TGTGCCAGCAGCCCATCACTCGGGACAGGTGAAGCTTTCTTT. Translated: CASSPSLGTGEAFF.

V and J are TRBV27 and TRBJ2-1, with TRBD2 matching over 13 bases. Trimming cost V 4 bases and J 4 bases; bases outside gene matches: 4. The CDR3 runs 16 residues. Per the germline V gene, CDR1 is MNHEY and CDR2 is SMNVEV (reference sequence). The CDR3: CASSYLTSGGYNEQFF. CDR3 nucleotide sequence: TGTGCCAGCAGTTACCTGACTAGCGGGGGGTACAATGAGCAGTTCTTC.

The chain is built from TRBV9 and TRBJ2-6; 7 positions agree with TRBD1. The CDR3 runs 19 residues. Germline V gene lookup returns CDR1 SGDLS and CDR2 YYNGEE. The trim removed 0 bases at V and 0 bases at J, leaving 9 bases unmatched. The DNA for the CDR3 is TGTGCCAGCAGCGTAGCGATAGGGGGCCAACACTCTGGGGCCAACGTCCTGACTTTC. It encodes CASSVAIGGQHSGANVLTF.

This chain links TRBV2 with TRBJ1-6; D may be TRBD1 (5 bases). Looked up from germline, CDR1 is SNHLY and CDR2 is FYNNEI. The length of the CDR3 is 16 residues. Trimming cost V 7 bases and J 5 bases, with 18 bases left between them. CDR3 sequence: CASILDVGANNSPLHF. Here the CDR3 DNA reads TGTGCCAGCATTCTCGATGTAGGGGCCAATAATTCACCCCTCCACTTT.

The CDR3 DNA is TGTGCCAGCAGCTCCGACAGGGGCCCCTACAATGAGCAGTTCTTC. Protein: CASSSDRGPYNEQFF. The V call is TRBV5-6, the J call TRBJ2-1; 8 bases agree with TRBD1. With V trimmed by 3 bases and J by 2 bases, 4 bases remained unmatched. This CDR3 is 15 amino acids long. CDR1 and CDR2 from the germline V gene are SGHDT and YYEEEE.

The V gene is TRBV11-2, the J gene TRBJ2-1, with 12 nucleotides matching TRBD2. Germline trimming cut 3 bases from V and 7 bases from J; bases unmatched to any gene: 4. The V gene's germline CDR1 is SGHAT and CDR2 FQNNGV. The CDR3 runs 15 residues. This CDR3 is CASSLGLAGGNEQFF. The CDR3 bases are TGTGCCAGCAGCTTGGGCCTAGCGGGGGGGAATGAGCAGTTCTTC.

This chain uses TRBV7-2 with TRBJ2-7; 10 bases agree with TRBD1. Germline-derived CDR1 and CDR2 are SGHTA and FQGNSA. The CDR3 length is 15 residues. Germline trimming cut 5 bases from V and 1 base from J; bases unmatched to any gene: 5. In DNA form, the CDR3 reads TGTGCCAGCAGCCCAGGGACAGGGGTTTCCTACGAGCAGTACTTC. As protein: CASSPGTGVSYEQYF.

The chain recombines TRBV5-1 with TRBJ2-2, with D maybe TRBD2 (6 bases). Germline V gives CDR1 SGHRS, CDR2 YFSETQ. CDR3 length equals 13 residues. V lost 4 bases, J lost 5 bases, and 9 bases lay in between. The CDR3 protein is CASSPGLTGELFF. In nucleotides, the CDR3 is TGCGCCAGCAGCCCGGGACTTACCGGGGAGCTGTTTTTT.

The CDR3 nucleotides read TGCGCCAGCAGCCCCGGGGATAGCGGCACAGATACGCAGTATTTT. Its translation is CASSPGDSGTDTQYF. The chain couples TRBV5-1 to TRBJ2-3, with D possibly being TRBD2 (5 bases). Germline CDR1 SGHRS, CDR2 YFSETQ. CDR3 size: 15 residues. V lost 4 bases and J lost 1, with 13 bases in between.